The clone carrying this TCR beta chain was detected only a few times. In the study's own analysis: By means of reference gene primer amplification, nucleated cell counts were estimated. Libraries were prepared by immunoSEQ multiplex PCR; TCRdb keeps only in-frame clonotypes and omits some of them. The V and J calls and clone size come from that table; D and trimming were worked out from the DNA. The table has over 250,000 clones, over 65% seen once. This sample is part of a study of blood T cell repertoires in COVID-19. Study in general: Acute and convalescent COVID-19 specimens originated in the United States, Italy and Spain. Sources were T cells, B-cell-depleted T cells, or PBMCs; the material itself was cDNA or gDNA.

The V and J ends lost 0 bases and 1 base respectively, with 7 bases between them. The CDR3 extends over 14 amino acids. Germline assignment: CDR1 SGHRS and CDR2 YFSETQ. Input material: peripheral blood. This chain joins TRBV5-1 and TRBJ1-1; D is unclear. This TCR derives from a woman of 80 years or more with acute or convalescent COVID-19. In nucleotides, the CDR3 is TGCGCCAGCAGCTTGGGAGCGACGAACACTGAAGCTTTCTTT. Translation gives CASSLGATNTEAFF.